This TCR beta chain was identified during a study of blood T cell repertoires in COVID-19. Turning to the study itself: Specimens from acute and convalescent COVID-19 originated in the United States, Italy and Spain.

The CDR3 sequence is 16 residues long. V shed 2 bases, J shed 7 bases, and the junction held 8 bases outside the gene matches. Per the germline V gene, CDR1 is SGHDN and CDR2 is FVKESK. Authors' processing steps: Reference gene primer amplification gave nucleated cell count estimates. Sequencing was performed with immunoSEQ multiplex PCR; in TCRdb, only in-frame clones are kept and a portion is missing. V and J calls plus clone size are reproduced from that table; the DNA served to infer D and trimming. This sample has some 43,000 clones, with approximately 88% found just once. Sequences were obtained from peripheral blood. J is TRBJ2-1 and V is TRBV14; 10 bases agree with TRBD2. The source is a man in his sixties with active COVID-19. CDR3 coding DNA: TGTGCCAGCAGCCAACTAACCCTGACTAGCGGGAATGAGCAGTTCTTC. Translated, it gives CASSQLTLTSGNEQFF.